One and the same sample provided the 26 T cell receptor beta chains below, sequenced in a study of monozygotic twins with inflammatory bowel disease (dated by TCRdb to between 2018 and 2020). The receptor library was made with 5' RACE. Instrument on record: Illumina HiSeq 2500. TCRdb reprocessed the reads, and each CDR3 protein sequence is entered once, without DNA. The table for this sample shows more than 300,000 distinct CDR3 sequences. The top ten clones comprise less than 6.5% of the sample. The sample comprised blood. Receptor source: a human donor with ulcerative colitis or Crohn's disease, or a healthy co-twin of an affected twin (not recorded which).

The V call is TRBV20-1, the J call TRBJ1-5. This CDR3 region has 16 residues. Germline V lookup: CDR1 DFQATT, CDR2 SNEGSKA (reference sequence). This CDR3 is CSASSRRESSNQPQHF.

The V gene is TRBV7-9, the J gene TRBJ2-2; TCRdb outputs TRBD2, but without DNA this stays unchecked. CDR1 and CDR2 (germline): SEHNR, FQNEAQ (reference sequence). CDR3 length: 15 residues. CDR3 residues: CASSLEGLGSGELFF.

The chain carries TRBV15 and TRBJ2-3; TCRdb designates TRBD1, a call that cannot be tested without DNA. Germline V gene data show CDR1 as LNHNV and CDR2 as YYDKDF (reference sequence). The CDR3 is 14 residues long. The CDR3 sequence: CATSRTGGTDTQYF.

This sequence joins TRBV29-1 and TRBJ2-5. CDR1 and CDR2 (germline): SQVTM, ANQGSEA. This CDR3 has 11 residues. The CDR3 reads CSVGSLETQYF.

This CDR3 reads CASSLNNYEQYF. This chain uses TRBV7-9 with TRBJ2-7. Germline lookup yields CDR1 SEHNR and CDR2 FQNEAQ (reference sequence). The CDR3 has 12 amino acids.

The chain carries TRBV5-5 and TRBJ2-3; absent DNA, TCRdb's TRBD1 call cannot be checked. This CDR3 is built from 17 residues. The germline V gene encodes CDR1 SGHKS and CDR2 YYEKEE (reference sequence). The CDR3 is CASSHRPDWGGTDTQYF. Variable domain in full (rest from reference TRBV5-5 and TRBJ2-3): DAGVTQSPTHLIKTRGQQVTLRCSPISGHKSVSWYQQVLGQGPQFIFQYYEKEERGRGNFPDRFSARQFPNYSSELNVNALLLGDSALYLCASSHRPDWGGTDTQYFGPGTRLTVL.

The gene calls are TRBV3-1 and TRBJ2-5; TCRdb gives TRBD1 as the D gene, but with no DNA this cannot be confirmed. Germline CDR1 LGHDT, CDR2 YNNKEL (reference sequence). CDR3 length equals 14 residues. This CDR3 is CASSQVSGQETQYF.

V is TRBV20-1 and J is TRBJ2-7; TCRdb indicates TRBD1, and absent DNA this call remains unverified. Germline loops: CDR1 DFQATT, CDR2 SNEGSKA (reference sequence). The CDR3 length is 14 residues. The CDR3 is CSAIPGQGFYEQYF.

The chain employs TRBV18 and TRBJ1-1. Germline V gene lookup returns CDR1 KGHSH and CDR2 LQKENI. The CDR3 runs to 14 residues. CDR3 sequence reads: CASSPRGANTEAFF.

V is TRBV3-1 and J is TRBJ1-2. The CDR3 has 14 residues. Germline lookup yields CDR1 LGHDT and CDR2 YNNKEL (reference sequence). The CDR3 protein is CASSQDRTVYGYTF.

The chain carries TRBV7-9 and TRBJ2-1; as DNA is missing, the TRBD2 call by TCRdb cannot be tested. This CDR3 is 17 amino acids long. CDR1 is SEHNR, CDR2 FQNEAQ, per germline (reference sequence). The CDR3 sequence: CASSYVPGLDLYNEQFF.

CDR3: CASSFQNQPQHF. This chain links TRBV12-3 or TRBV12-4 with TRBJ1-5. This CDR3 is built from 12 residues.

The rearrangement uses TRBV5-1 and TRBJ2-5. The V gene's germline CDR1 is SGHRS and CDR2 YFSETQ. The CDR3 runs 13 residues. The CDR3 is CASSLLGPETQYF.

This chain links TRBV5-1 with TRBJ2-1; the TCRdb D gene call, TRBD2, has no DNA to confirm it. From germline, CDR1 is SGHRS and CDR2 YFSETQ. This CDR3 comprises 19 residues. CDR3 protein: CASSLVGAKLAGSYNEQFF.

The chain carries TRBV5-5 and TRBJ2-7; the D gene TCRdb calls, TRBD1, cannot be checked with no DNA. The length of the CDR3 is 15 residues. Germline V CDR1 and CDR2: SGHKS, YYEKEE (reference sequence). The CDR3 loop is CASSPPGGVLYEQYF.

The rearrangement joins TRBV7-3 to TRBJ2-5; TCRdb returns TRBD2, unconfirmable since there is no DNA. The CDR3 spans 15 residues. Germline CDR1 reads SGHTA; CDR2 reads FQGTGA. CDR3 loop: CASSLRATSLETQYF.

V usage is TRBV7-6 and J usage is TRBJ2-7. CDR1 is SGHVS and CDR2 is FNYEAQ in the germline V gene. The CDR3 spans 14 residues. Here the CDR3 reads CASSDVGLSYEQYF. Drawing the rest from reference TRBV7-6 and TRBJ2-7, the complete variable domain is GAGVSQSPRYKVTKRGQDVALRCDPISGHVSLYWYRQALGQGPEFLTYFNYEAQQDKSGLPNDRFSAERPEGSISTLTIQRTEQRDSAMYRCASSDVGLSYEQYFGPGTRLTVT.

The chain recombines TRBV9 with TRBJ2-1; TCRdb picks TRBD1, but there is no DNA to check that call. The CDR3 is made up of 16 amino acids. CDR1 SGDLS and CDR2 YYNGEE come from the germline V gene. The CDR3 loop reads CASSPDAGGTYNEQFF.

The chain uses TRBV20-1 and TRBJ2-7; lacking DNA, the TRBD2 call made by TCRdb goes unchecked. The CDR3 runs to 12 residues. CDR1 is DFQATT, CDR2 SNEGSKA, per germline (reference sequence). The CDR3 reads CSKLAGPYEQYF.

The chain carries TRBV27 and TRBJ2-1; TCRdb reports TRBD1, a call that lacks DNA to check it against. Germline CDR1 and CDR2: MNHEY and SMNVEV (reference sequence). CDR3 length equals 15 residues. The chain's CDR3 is CASSLNGIGYNEQFF.

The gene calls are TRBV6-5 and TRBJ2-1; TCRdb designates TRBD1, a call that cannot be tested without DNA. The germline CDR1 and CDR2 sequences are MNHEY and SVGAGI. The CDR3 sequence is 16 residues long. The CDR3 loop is CASSYSRVRVVDEQFF.

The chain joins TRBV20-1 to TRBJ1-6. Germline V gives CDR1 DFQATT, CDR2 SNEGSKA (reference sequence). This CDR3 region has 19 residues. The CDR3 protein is CSARALFGIESSYNSPLHF.

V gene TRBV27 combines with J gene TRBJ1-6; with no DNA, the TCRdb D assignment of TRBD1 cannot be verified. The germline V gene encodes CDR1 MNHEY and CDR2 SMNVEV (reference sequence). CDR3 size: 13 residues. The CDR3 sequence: CASREQPGAALHF.

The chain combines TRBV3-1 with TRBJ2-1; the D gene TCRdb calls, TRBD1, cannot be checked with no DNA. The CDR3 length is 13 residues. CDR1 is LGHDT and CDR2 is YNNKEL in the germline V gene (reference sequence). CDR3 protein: CASSRDRYNEQFF.

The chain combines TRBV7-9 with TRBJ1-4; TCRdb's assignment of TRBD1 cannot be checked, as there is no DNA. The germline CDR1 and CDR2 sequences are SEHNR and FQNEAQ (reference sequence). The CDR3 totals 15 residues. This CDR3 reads CASSLVGDTNENLFF.

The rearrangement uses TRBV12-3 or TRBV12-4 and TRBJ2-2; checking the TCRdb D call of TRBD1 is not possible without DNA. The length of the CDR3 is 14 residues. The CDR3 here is CASSLGGGVGELFF.